A selection of T cell receptor beta chains follows, all from one sample in a study of blood T cell repertoires in COVID-19. Here immunoSEQ multiplex PCR was the method, and the copy in TCRdb shows in-frame clones only, minus some. Of roughly 82,000 clones in the sample, less than 95% are singletons; the top ten hold around 0.96%. Sequenced material: peripheral blood. Receptors were obtained from a woman aged 50 to 65 in a cohort sampled during active COVID-19. The CDR3 runs from the conserved cysteine through the conserved F or W. The order of the fields is J gene, D gene, V gene, CDR3 DNA, CDR3 protein. The D gene is left open where the match is weak.

>TRBJ2-5|TRBD1|TRBV27
TGTGCCAGCAGACCTCCACAGGGGTACCAAGAGACCCAGTACTTC
CASRPPQGYQETQYF
>TRBJ1-2|TRBD1|TRBV7-3
TGTGCCAGCAGCTTAACGGGTATAACGAACAGGGGAGGACACTATGGCTACACCTTC
CASSLTGITNRGGHYGYTF
>TRBJ1-6|TRBD1|TRBV28
TGTGCCAGCAGGGGACAGGGGAGCGGACCCCTCCACTTT
CASRGQGSGPLHF
>TRBJ1-5|NA|TRBV2
TGTGCCAGCAGTGAAGCGGTAGGGAGGAGCAATCAGCCCCAGCATTTT
CASSEAVGRSNQPQHF
>TRBJ2-7|TRBD1|TRBV27
TGTGCCAGCACCTTGAGGCAGGGGGCCTTTCGAAGCTCCTACGAGCAGTACTTC
CASTLRQGAFRSSYEQYF
>TRBJ1-1|TRBD1|TRBV2
TGTGCCAGCAGTGAAGGTGTCAGACAGGGGATAACTGAAGCTTTCTTT
CASSEGVRQGITEAFF
>TRBJ2-2|TRBD2|TRBV6-6
TGTGCCAGCAGATTAGCTTTAGCGGGGAGGACCGGGGAGCTGTTTTTT
CASRLALAGRTGELFF
>TRBJ1-2|TRBD1|TRBV5-6
TGTGCCAGCAGCGCGGACAGGAGCTATGGCTACACCTTC
CASSADRSYGYTF
>TRBJ1-2|NA|TRBV7-2
TGTGCCAGCAGAGCTGCGGCAGGGAAATTCGGCTACACCTTC
CASRAAAGKFGYTF
>TRBJ2-3|NA|TRBV19
TGTGCCAGTAGAGCAACCCGGGACTGGGGCACAGATACGCAGTATTTT
CASRATRDWGTDTQYF
>TRBJ2-1|NA|TRBV27
TGTGCCAGCAGTTTACGGGAAGGAAATGAGCAGTTCTTC
CASSLREGNEQFF
>TRBJ2-1|NA|TRBV4-1
TGCGCCAGCAGCTCAGCGGGTAGTTATGAGCAGTTCTTC
CASSSAGSYEQFF
>TRBJ2-2|NA|TRBV27
TGTGCCAGCAGTCACAGGGTAACGAACACCGGGGAGCTGTTTTTT
CASSHRVTNTGELFF
>TRBJ2-7|NA|TRBV21-1
TGTGCCAGCAGCAAATTCCAGAGGACAGGGGCCTACGAGCAGTACTTC
CASSKFQRTGAYEQYF
>TRBJ2-7|NA|TRBV2
TGTGCCCTCCACAGCGAGGGCCGAAAGTACGAGCAGTACTTC
CALHSEGRKYEQYF
>TRBJ1-4|NA|TRBV28
TGTGCCAGCAGTTTAAACTCAGGAGGTGAAAAACTGTTTTTT
CASSLNSGGEKLFF
>TRBJ2-2|NA|TRBV2
TGTGCCAGCAGTGAAGTGTCGGACACCGGGGAGCTGTTTTTT
CASSEVSDTGELFF